A single sample is the source of the 2 T cell receptor beta chains below, sequenced in a study of control samples from healthy donors and cancer patients. Using immunoSEQ multiplex PCR, the repertoire was profiled, and TCRdb retains in-frame clones only, with some absent. The sample shows about 130,000 clones, approximately 90% of them seen only once. Material for sequencing was blood. The receptor set was obtained from a man between 40 and 49 years old in good health.

This chain connects TRBV19 to TRBJ1-4; 10 bases map to TRBD1. The CDR3 is 15 amino acids. CDR1 is LNHDA and CDR2 is SQIVND in the germline V gene (reference sequence). Trimming cost V 0 bases and J 7 bases; bases outside gene matches: 2. CDR3 amino acids: CASSIDWTGGEKLFF. The CDR3 region has the DNA TGTGCCAGTAGTATAGATTGGACAGGGGGTGAAAAACTGTTTTTT.

The chain recombines TRBV28 with TRBJ2-5, with D perhaps matching TRBD2 (7 bases). The CDR3 is 14 amino acids. Per the germline V gene, CDR1 is MDHEN and CDR2 is SYDVKM. Trimming pared 6 bases from V and 1 base from J, leaving 12 bases between. CDR3 loop: CASSPAGAQETQYF. The CDR3 coding sequence is TGTGCCAGCAGCCCCGCGGGGGCCCAAGAGACCCAGTACTTC.